The table lists the clone carrying this TCR beta chain with a few counts. Its antigen is undetermined. Through a sample-barcoded 5' primer and a J-beta primer mix, a second PCR was run for roughly 7 to 12 cycles. TCRdb reanalysed the 5' RACE reads using MiXCR and keeps one entry per CDR3 protein. The data hold 1.5 million to 2 million distinct CDR3 sequences, with 34% observed a single time. This entry belongs to a study of blood T cells in healthy people across ages. Study overall: Per two T cells, template switching captured roughly one barcoded beta molecule. Broader study findings: In older individuals, TCR beta diversity per million T cells was lower, falling roughly linearly with age.

The CDR3 has 15 residues. CDR1 is SGHDT and CDR2 is YYEEEE in the germline V gene. V lost 0 bases and J 5 bases, leaving 15 bases between the germline ends. There were healthy Caucasian individuals from Russia, aged roughly 6 to 90, serving as donors. Extraction yielded at least 6 micrograms of total RNA per sample. The sequencing input was blood. This clonotype was sampled from a young woman in good health. The V and J genes are TRBV5-6 and TRBJ2-7; no definite D call. CDR3 nucleotide sequence: TGTGCCAGCAGCTTGGGGGGTCAGGTCATCCACGAGCAGTACTTC. Amino acid sequence: CASSLGGQVIHEQYF.